This T cell receptor (beta chain) was sequenced in a study of identical twins. Findings and limits, study-wide: A lower insertion count was a feature of abundant cord blood beta clonotypes, with no such feature in memory repertoires.

Comment on this clonotype: As yet, its antigen is unknown.

Template switching, a step in the protocol, added a universal primer site, and cDNA carried unique molecular identifiers. TCRdb analysed the 5' RACE reads with MiXCR anew, one entry per CDR3 protein. The sample has approximately 1.8 million distinct CDR3 sequences, about 32% seen once. The trim removed 7 bases at V and 5 bases at J, leaving 9 bases unmatched. The CDR3 has 15 residues. Germline V gives CDR1 MNHEY, CDR2 SVGAGI. Material for sequencing was cord blood. This TCR was recovered from a newborn girl in good health. The chain recombines TRBV6-5 with TRBJ2-2; 8 nucleotides align to TRBD2. DNA for the CDR3: TGTGCCAGCACCATCGGGACTAGTTATACCGGGGAGCTGTTTTTT. It is translated as CASTIGTSYTGELFF.